The present T cell receptor beta chain was sequenced within a study of graft-versus-host responses after intestinal transplantation. Overall study context: Recipients got multivisceral, liver-intestinal, or isolated intestinal transplants. For approximately three years after anti-thymocyte globulin induction, all recipients took tacrolimus and steroids.

CDR3 length equals 16 residues. V gave up 5 bases and J gave up 2 bases, with 19 bases separating them. CDR1 is SGHTA, CDR2 FQGNSA, per germline. The count of this clone is one. Clones were read by immunoSEQ multiplex PCR, and TCRdb kept only the in-frame ones, dropping some. The sample records tens of thousands of clones, roughly 87% being singletons. The starting material was PBMCs, obtained around 65 days after intestinal transplantation. The chain couples TRBV7-2 to TRBJ2-7; possibly TRBD1 or TRBD2 for D (6 bases each). This clonotype originated in a human patient who received an intestinal transplant, so some T cells may come from the graft donor. The DNA for the CDR3 is TGTGCCAGCAGCCCGACTAGGAAAGGGGGTGCCTACGAGCAGTACTTC. Protein product: CASSPTRKGGAYEQYF.